The rows below give T cell receptor beta chains drawn from one sample of a study of circulating CD8 cells and anti-PD-1 response in melanoma. TCRdb reprocessed the reads via MiXCR and lists one record per CDR3 protein. This sample has a few thousand distinct CDR3 sequences, with around 7.1% found just once. The specimen comprised CD8+ T cells from PBMCs, sampled at baseline or after one month of anti-PD-1 therapy (not recorded which). These receptors were obtained from a human donor with melanoma. CDR3s include the opening cysteine and the closing phenylalanine or tryptophan. The order of the fields is clone size, D gene, J gene, V gene, CDR3 DNA, CDR3 protein. D genes are given only for firm matches. Clone size is stated in some rows and not others, as once, few, many or a class when expanded.

>medium-sized|NA|TRBJ1-4|TRBV28
TGTGCCAGCCGAACTGACACCAGCTCTAATGAAAAACTGTTTTTT
CASRTDTSSNEKLFF
>NA|NA|TRBJ2-1|TRBV19
TGTGCCAGTAGCTCGGACCTTTACAATGAGCAGTTCTTC
CASSSDLYNEQFF
>NA|NA|TRBJ2-2|TRBV19
TGTGCCAGTAGTATAGGCGCAGACGCGAACACCGGGGAGCTGTTTTTT
CASSIGADANTGELFF
>medium-sized|NA|TRBJ2-2|TRBV7-6
TGTGCCAGCAACTACAGAGAGAACACCGGGGAGCTGTTTTTT
CASNYRENTGELFF
>medium-sized|TRBD2|TRBJ2-1|TRBV4-2
TGTGCCAGCAGCCAAGGAGATGGAAGCGGGGCCCTGAGCTCCTACAATGAGCAGTTCTTC
CASSQGDGSGALSSYNEQFF
>NA|NA|TRBJ1-4|TRBV19
TGTGCCAGTAATATTGGAGAGAGGGGGTCTGAAAAACTGTTTTTT
CASNIGERGSEKLFF
>medium-sized|NA|TRBJ2-5|TRBV28
TGTGCCAGCAGTGATCCAGGGGAACAAGAGACCCAGTACTTC
CASSDPGEQETQYF
>medium-sized|NA|TRBJ2-1|TRBV12-3/TRBV12-4
TGTGCCAGCAGTTTAGGACTATTCAATGAGCAGTTCTTC
CASSLGLFNEQFF
>medium-sized|NA|TRBJ2-1|TRBV24-1
TGTGCCACCAGTGATGAGGACTGGGGTCAGTCCTACAATGAGCAGTTCTTC
CATSDEDWGQSYNEQFF
>medium-sized|NA|TRBJ2-7|TRBV7-3
TGTGCCAGCAGCTTACAGAACGAGGACGAGCAGTACTTC
CASSLQNEDEQYF
>large|NA|TRBJ2-3|TRBV28
TGTGCCAGCGGTTCGATCTATGGTCGGGGAGGCGACACGCAGTATTTT
CASGSIYGRGGDTQYF
>medium-sized|NA|TRBJ2-7|TRBV28
TGTGCCAGCAGTTTTGGAGGACCCTCCTACGAGCAGTACTTC
CASSFGGPSYEQYF
>medium-sized|NA|TRBJ2-3|TRBV27
TGTGCCAGCAGTTTAATTTTGGAGCACCCTAGCACAGATACGCAGTATTTT
CASSLILEHPSTDTQYF
>medium-sized|NA|TRBJ2-7|TRBV7-2
TGTGCCAGCAGCTTAGCCCCCCTACCTTACGAGCAGTACTTC
CASSLAPLPYEQYF
>NA|TRBD1|TRBJ2-1|TRBV19
TGTGCCAATATTCCGGACAGGGGGGGCTACAATGAGCAGTTCTTC
CANIPDRGGYNEQFF
>NA|NA|TRBJ1-6|TRBV19
TGTGCCAGCTCTAGGGGGGGCTCACCCCTCCACTTT
CASSRGGSPLHF
>medium-sized|NA|TRBJ2-2|TRBV5-6
TGTGCCAGCAGCGCAGACATGAGGGAAACCGGGGAGCTGTTTTTT
CASSADMRETGELFF
>medium-sized|TRBD1|TRBJ2-3|TRBV4-1
TGCGCCAGCAGCCAAGAAAGGGGGACAGGCCGGACGCAGTATTTT
CASSQERGTGRTQYF
>medium-sized|NA|TRBJ2-1|TRBV29-1
TGCAGCGTTGAAGACCACAGGGTAGTCAGTAATGAGCAGTTCTTC
CSVEDHRVVSNEQFF
>medium-sized|NA|TRBJ2-2|TRBV2
TGTGCCAGCAGTGACTCTCGATACACCGGGGAGCTGTTTTTT
CASSDSRYTGELFF
>medium-sized|TRBD1|TRBJ2-1|TRBV27
TGTGCCAGCAGTTCGTGGGACAGCTACAATGAGCAGTTCTTC
CASSSWDSYNEQFF
>medium-sized|TRBD2|TRBJ2-7|TRBV2
TGTGCCAGCAGTGAAAATCATAGCGGGGCCGTTTCCTACGAGCAGTACTTC
CASSENHSGAVSYEQYF
>medium-sized|NA|TRBJ2-7|TRBV7-6
TGTGCCAGCAGCTTATCCCAGGGCCTGAGTCTTTCCTACGAGCAGTACTTC
CASSLSQGLSLSYEQYF
>NA|NA|TRBJ2-2|TRBV19
TGTGCCACTTCATGGGGGGCACCCGGGGAGCTGTTTTTT
CATSWGAPGELFF